Below are 20 T cell receptor beta chains sequenced from a single sample in a study of graft-versus-host responses after intestinal transplantation. Data came from immunoSEQ multiplex PCR; TCRdb stores just in-frame clones and leaves some out. The table has some 90,000 clones, around 83% seen once. Their cognate antigens are unknown. The starting material was unstimulated CD4+ T cells sorted from spleen or lymph node cells, obtained before intestinal transplant. The receptors come from a human donor who received an intestinal transplant.

The chain combines TRBV28 with TRBJ1-2; 7 bases match TRBD1. In germline, CDR1 is MDHEN, CDR2 SYDVKM. Germline trimming cut 6 bases from V and 4 bases from J; bases unmatched to any gene: 11. This CDR3 has 15 residues. The CDR3 reads CASRTTGALSYGYTF. CDR3 bases: TGTGCCAGCAGAACTACAGGGGCCTTAAGCTATGGCTACACCTTC.

The chain links TRBV2 to TRBJ2-4; 10 nucleotides line up with TRBD2. CDR3 length: 17 residues. Trimming cost V 4 bases and J 1 base; bases outside gene matches: 7. The germline V gene encodes CDR1 SNHLY and CDR2 FYNNEI. CDR3 amino acids: CASSGYELAGAKNIQYF. DNA of the CDR3: TGTGCCAGCAGTGGGTACGAACTAGCGGGGGCCAAAAACATTCAGTACTTC.

This chain joins TRBV7-6 and TRBJ2-1; tentatively, D is TRBD2 (5 bases). Germline values: CDR1 SGHVS, CDR2 FNYEAQ. The CDR3 is made up of 15 amino acids. The V and J ends lost 3 bases and 10 bases respectively, with 19 bases between them. CDR3 region: CASSLAGIRSLEQFF. In DNA form, the CDR3 reads TGTGCCAGCAGCTTGGCCGGGATCCGATCCCTAGAGCAGTTCTTC.

The chain is built from TRBV29-1 and TRBJ2-5; 7 bases match TRBD1. The CDR3 consists of 11 residues. V shed 7 bases, J shed 5 bases, and the junction held 4 bases outside the gene matches. Germline CDR1 is SQVTM and CDR2 is ANQGSEA. CDR3 DNA sequence: TGCAGCGGTAACAGGGGTGAGACCCAGTACTTC. This gives the protein CSGNRGETQYF.

This chain joins TRBV7-9 and TRBJ2-3; 10 bases are shared with TRBD2. V dropped 5 bases and J dropped 4; count of bases not matched to a gene: 9. Germline V gene lookup returns CDR1 SEHNR and CDR2 FQNEAQ (reference sequence). This CDR3 has 16 residues. The CDR3 DNA reads as TGTGCCAGCAGCATCGTAGCGGGAGGAGGGGCAGATACGCAGTATTTT. This sequence encodes CASSIVAGGGADTQYF. The variable domain in full, completed from reference TRBV7-9 and TRBJ2-3, reads DTGVSQNPRHKITKRGQNVTFRCDPISEHNRLYWYRQTLGQGPEFLTYFQNEAQLEKSRLLSDRFSAERPKGSFSTLEIQRTEQGDSAMYLCASSIVAGGGADTQYFGPGTRLTVL.

The chain carries TRBV18 and TRBJ2-7, with 7 positions matching TRBD1. Germline CDR1 reads KGHSH; CDR2 reads LQKENI. The CDR3 sequence is 13 residues long. Trimming at V came to 6 bases and at J to 6 bases, leaving 8 bases not matched to a gene. The CDR3 DNA follows: TGTGCCAGCTCGCCCGGACAGGCGGGCGAGCAGTACTTC. Translated, it gives CASSPGQAGEQYF.

The rearrangement links TRBV20-1 to TRBJ2-1; D call uncertain. The V end lost 5 bases, the J end lost 15 bases, and 17 bases lay between the germline ends. The germline gives CDR1 DFQATT, CDR2 SNEGSKA (reference sequence). The CDR3 runs to 11 residues. CDR3 nucleotide sequence: TGCAGTGCTTTATGGGCCTCGAGTTTGTTCTTC. Its translation is CSALWASSLFF.

A single count supports this clone. The J gene is TRBJ1-1, the V gene TRBV18; TRBD1 aligns across 8 bases. The trim removed 7 bases at V and 6 bases at J, leaving 10 bases unmatched. The CDR3 spans 14 residues. Germline V gene sequence: CDR1 KGHSH, CDR2 LQKENI. The CDR3 DNA reads as TGTGCCAGCTACTCGACCACAGGGGGGTCTGAAGCTTTCTTT. Translated, it gives CASYSTTGGSEAFF.

The chain is built from TRBV6-5 and TRBJ1-1; possibly TRBD1 for D (5 bases). The CDR3 consists of 15 residues. V was pared by 7 bases and J by 0 bases, with 15 bases between. From germline, CDR1 is MNHEY and CDR2 SVGAGI. CDR3 amino acids: CASKPLGGVNTEAFF. CDR3 bases: TGTGCCAGCAAACCATTGGGGGGGGTGAACACTGAAGCTTTCTTT.

This chain joins TRBV19 and TRBJ2-7, with 8 nucleotides matching TRBD2. This CDR3 contains 15 residues. V trimming: 2 bases; J trimming: 2 bases; junction bases outside the gene matches: 5. Germline loops: CDR1 LNHDA, CDR2 SQIVND (reference sequence). CDR3 protein: CASSIRGSGAYEQYF. CDR3 bases: TGTGCCAGTAGTATACGGGGTAGCGGGGCCTACGAGCAGTACTTC.

This clone was found once. This chain uses TRBV7-8 with TRBJ2-2, with D unclear. The CDR3 contains 13 residues. The V end was cut by 1 base, the J end by 7 bases, with 7 bases between. Germline V gives CDR1 SGHVS, CDR2 FQNEAQ. The CDR3 spells CASSLDRYGELFF. CDR3 nucleotide sequence: TGTGCCAGCAGCTTAGACCGCTACGGGGAGCTGTTTTTT.

In regard to this clone: This specimen includes other DNA sequences encoding the same CDR3. The chain couples TRBV29-1 to TRBJ2-3; 7 bases are shared with TRBD2. Germline values: CDR1 SQVTM, CDR2 ANQGSEA. J was trimmed by 6 bases and V by 4 bases; bases with no gene match: 4. The CDR3 runs to 12 residues. CDR3: CSVAQGGDTQYF. CDR3 nucleotide sequence: TGCAGCGTTGCTCAGGGAGGGGATACGCAGTATTTT.

Remarks on this clone: At the DNA level, this CDR3 is encoded by other sequences in the same sample as well. V is TRBV9 and J is TRBJ1-1; D remains ambiguous. The V gene's germline CDR1 is SGDLS and CDR2 YYNGEE. The CDR3 spans 13 residues. V lost 0 bases to trimming and J lost 0 bases, with 3 bases between them. CDR3 residues: CASSVAMNTEAFF. CDR3 bases: TGTGCCAGCAGCGTAGCTATGAACACTGAAGCTTTCTTT.

The CDR3 region is CAGRAIGTEAFF. In DNA, the CDR3 is TGTGCCGGGCGGGCGATAGGCACTGAAGCTTTCTTT. The chain combines TRBV28 with TRBJ1-1; D is unclear. This CDR3 region has 12 residues. Germline assignment: CDR1 MDHEN and CDR2 SYDVKM. V lost 11 bases and J lost 4, with 14 bases in between. Complete variable domain (other parts from reference TRBV28 and TRBJ1-1): DVKVTQSSRYLVKRTGEKVFLECVQDMDHENMFWYRQDPGLGLRLIYFSYDVKMKEKGDIPEGYSVSREKKERFSLILESASTNQTSMYLCAGRAIGTEAFFGQGTRLTVV.

This clone was seen a few times. The rearrangement joins TRBV21-1 to TRBJ1-4; no check of the table's D call, TRBD1, against the DNA was made. TRBV21-1 is a pseudogene locus. This CDR3 is built from 14 residues. The CDR3 protein is CASSRDRPNEKLFF. Written as DNA, the CDR3 is TGTGCCAGCAGTAGGGACAGGCCGAATGAAAAACTGTTTTTT.

This chain links TRBV2 with TRBJ1-1; D gene unclear. V was shortened by 8 bases and J by 4 bases, with 20 bases between the two germline ends. CDR1 is SNHLY, CDR2 FYNNEI, per germline. The CDR3 covers 15 residues. The CDR3 DNA follows: TGTGCCAGCGACCGACAAGAGGGTCGGGGCACTGAAGCTTTCTTT. It specifies CASDRQEGRGTEAFF.

DNA for the CDR3: TGCGCCAGTAGAACGGGGGGAGGTTATAACGGGGAGACCCAGTACTTC. Its translation is CASRTGGGYNGETQYF. The chain has TRBV10-1 and TRBJ2-5, with TRBD2 matching 7 bases. This CDR3 spans 16 amino acids. With 9 bases clipped from V and 5 bases from J, the junction kept 18 bases outside the gene matches. CDR1 WNHNN and CDR2 SYGVQD come from the germline V gene (reference sequence).

The chain recombines TRBV5-1 with TRBJ1-4; 12 bases map to TRBD1. Trimming took 0 bases from V and 12 from J; bases not matched to a gene: 6. Looked up from germline, CDR1 is SGHRS and CDR2 is YFSETQ. This CDR3 region has 15 residues. In DNA form, the CDR3 reads TGCGCCAGCAGCTTGGTGGGACAGGGGGCGCGGGAACTGTTTTTT. It specifies CASSLVGQGARELFF.

CDR3 sequence (DNA): TGTGCCAGCAGTGAAGGGACTAGCGTCTACGAGCAGTACTTC. Translated: CASSEGTSVYEQYF. The gene calls are TRBV6-1 and TRBJ2-7; 9 nucleotides agree with TRBD2. Germline CDR1 and CDR2: MNHNS and SASEGT. V was clipped by 1 base and J by 3 bases; unmatched bases: 1. CDR3 length equals 14 residues.

V usage is TRBV25-1 and J usage is TRBJ2-1; 9 nucleotides align to TRBD2. Per germline, CDR1 MGHDK and CDR2 SYGVNS. This CDR3 contains 17 residues. The V segment lost 3 bases and the J segment 4 bases; nucleotides outside the gene matches: 10. The CDR3 DNA reads as TGTGCCAGCAGTGATGGCGGGAGGGGAAAAATTTACAATGAGCAGTTCTTC. It yields the protein CASSDGGRGKIYNEQFF.